This T cell receptor (beta chain) was captured in a study of blood T cell repertoires in COVID-19. This CDR3 comprises 12 residues. Germline values: CDR1 SGHNT, CDR2 YENEEA. The table came from immunoSEQ multiplex PCR; TCRdb's copy has only in-frame clones and leaves some out. The sample has about 59,000 clones, around 85% seen once. With respect to this clone: At one end the junction does not follow the germline gene, possibly because of a read error.

Sequencing was done on a sample of peripheral blood. The sequence derives from a woman in her seventies with acute or convalescent COVID-19. The J gene is TRBJ2-7, the V gene TRBV11-3; TRBD2 might be the D (6 bases). The DNA of the CDR3 is TGTGCCAGCAGCCCGGGGACTGGGAAAGGGCACTTC. It translates to CASSPGTGKGHF.